This T cell receptor beta chain was observed in a study of blood T cell repertoires in COVID-19. Study-wide context: Whether acute or convalescent, the COVID-19 samples came from the United States, Italy and Spain. In each case, the material was cDNA or gDNA derived from T cells, B-cell-depleted T cells, or PBMCs.

Those enrolled in Seattle joined during active infection and were followed longitudinally afterward. Original analysis: Reference gene primer amplification gave estimated nucleated cell counts. The data were produced by immunoSEQ multiplex PCR, yet TCRdb's version contains in-frame clones alone and is incomplete. V and J calls and clone size are given by that table; D and trimming were obtained from the DNA. Of about 82,000 clones listed, 75% to 85% are singletons. CDR3 size: 20 residues. V shed 0 bases and J 0 bases; nucleotides not matched to a gene: 9. CDR1 LGHNA and CDR2 YNFKEQ come from the germline V gene.

Sample: peripheral blood. The sequence derives from a man between 60 and 70 years old with COVID-19, enrolled during active disease. The rearrangement uses TRBV4-2 and TRBJ1-6, with 9 positions matching TRBD1. The CDR3 sequence is CASSQELGTGSRSYNSPLHF. CDR3 nucleotides: TGTGCCAGCAGCCAAGAGTTGGGGACAGGGTCCCGCTCCTATAATTCACCCCTCCACTTT.